A single sample is the source of the 13 T cell receptor beta chains below, sequenced in a study of CD8+ T cells in alopecia areata. After isolation, RNA underwent reverse transcription to generate cDNA as the sequencing template. Sequencing used immunoSEQ multiplex PCR; TCRdb keeps in-frame clones, though not all of them. The table records 80,000 to 100,000 clones, about 40% of them present only once. The treatment here: oral pan-JAK inhibitor, 5-10 mg twice daily. The sequenced sample was CD8+ T cells sorted from blood, obtained at week 24, from a patient treated with tofacitinib. The receptors shown here come from a human donor with alopecia areata.

The CDR3 DNA reads as TGTGCCAGTAGTATATCGGCAGTGGAAGAGCAGTACTTC. Encoded protein: CASSISAVEEQYF. The V and J genes are TRBV19 and TRBJ2-7; D is unresolved. Trimming took 2 bases from V and 7 from J, leaving 12 bases between them. Germline CDR1 is LNHDA and CDR2 is SQIVND (reference sequence). The CDR3 loop spans 13 amino acids.

The table lists this clone with a count of one. The rearrangement links TRBV19 to TRBJ1-1; no clear D. The V and J ends lost 4 bases and 6 bases respectively, with 6 bases between them. CDR3 length equals 11 residues. Germline V gene lookup returns CDR1 LNHDA and CDR2 SQIVND (reference sequence). DNA of the CDR3: TGTGCCAGTAGTAAAGGGTCTGAAGCTTTCTTT. Protein sequence: CASSKGSEAFF.

The chain carries TRBV5-1 and TRBJ2-7; 9 bases align to TRBD2. The V gene's germline CDR1 is SGHRS and CDR2 YFSETQ. The V gene end was trimmed by 4 bases and the J gene end by 2 bases; junction bases not matched to a gene: 10. This CDR3 comprises 16 residues. CDR3 region: CASSPQIAGATYEQYF. The CDR3 region has the DNA TGCGCCAGCAGCCCACAAATAGCGGGAGCTACCTACGAGCAGTACTTC.

CDR3 DNA sequence: TGTGCCAGCAGCTTAGTTGGTAGCCTCTCCTACAATGAGCAGTTCTTC. This translates into CASSLVGSLSYNEQFF. The chain is built from TRBV7-9 and TRBJ2-1; D remains unclear. Germline V gene lookup returns CDR1 SEHNR and CDR2 FQNEAQ (reference sequence). The V end lost 1 base, the J end lost 0 bases, and 10 bases lay between the germline ends. The CDR3 is 16 amino acids.

Points on this clone: At the DNA level, this CDR3 is encoded by other sequences in the same sample as well. The V call is TRBV9, the J call TRBJ2-7; 7 bases line up with TRBD2. Trimming removed 4 bases from V and 0 bases from J; junction bases left unmatched: 4. Per the germline V gene, CDR1 is SGDLS and CDR2 is YYNGEE. This CDR3 is 14 amino acids long. The CDR3 sequence: CASSPGGSSYEQYF. The CDR3 region has the DNA TGTGCCAGCAGCCCCGGGGGGAGCTCCTACGAGCAGTACTTC.

This chain joins TRBV29-1 and TRBJ2-3; tentatively, D is TRBD1 or TRBD2 (5 bases each). From germline, CDR1 is SQVTM and CDR2 ANQGSEA. The CDR3 is 16 amino acids. V was trimmed by 5 bases and J by 2 bases, leaving 20 bases between them. CDR3 amino acids: CSVLGLENRFTDTQYF. The DNA for the CDR3 is TGCAGCGTTTTAGGACTGGAGAACAGGTTCACAGATACGCAGTATTTT.

This clone has a handful of counts. The chain combines TRBV29-1 with TRBJ2-7; D may be TRBD2 (6 bases). The CDR3 contains 14 residues. CDR1 and CDR2 (germline): SQVTM, ANQGSEA. V was cut by 6 bases and J by 1 base, with 16 bases left in between. This CDR3 is CSVQAGTQSYEQYF. DNA of the CDR3: TGCAGCGTCCAGGCCGGGACTCAATCCTACGAGCAGTACTTC.

Only a few counts were recorded for this clone. The chain joins TRBV27 to TRBJ2-3; D call uncertain. Trimming stripped 3 bases from V and 5 bases from J, with 9 bases between. This CDR3 has 13 amino acids. Germline values: CDR1 MNHEY, CDR2 SMNVEV (reference sequence). CDR3 amino acids: CASSFDSLDTQYF. CDR3 nucleotides: TGTGCCAGCAGTTTCGACTCCTTAGATACGCAGTATTTT.

This clone was seen more than once but under ten times. The rearrangement uses TRBV2 and TRBJ2-3; D is perhaps TRBD2 (6 bases). The CDR3 runs to 13 residues. V shed 5 bases and J shed 6 bases, with 12 bases lying between them. CDR1 and CDR2 from the germline V gene are SNHLY and FYNNEI. Here the CDR3 reads CASSPGLGDTQYF. CDR3 sequence (DNA): TGTGCCAGCAGTCCGGGACTTGGGGATACGCAGTATTTT.

Details on this clone: A much larger clone is a single base away; this may be a read error. V and J are TRBV4-2 and TRBJ2-1; D is unresolved. The germline V and J ends were trimmed by 1 base and 2 bases, with 6 bases remaining between them. Germline-derived CDR1 and CDR2 are LGHNA and YNFKEQ. The CDR3 extends over 14 amino acids. The DNA for the CDR3 is TGTGCCAGCAGCCAAGTCGCCACCTACAATGAGCAGTTCTTC. It translates to CASSQVATYNEQFF.

This chain links TRBV5-1 with TRBJ1-2; 7 positions agree with TRBD1. Germline-derived CDR1 and CDR2 are SGHRS and YFSETQ. Germline trimming cut 3 bases from V and 2 bases from J; bases unmatched to any gene: 4. The CDR3 is 14 residues long. CDR3 amino acids: CASSSRGPNYGYTF. In nucleotides, the CDR3 is TGCGCCAGCAGCTCGAGGGGGCCCAACTATGGCTACACCTTC.

The chain employs TRBV11-2 and TRBJ2-1; D possibly matches TRBD1 or TRBD2 (6 bases each). This CDR3 contains 13 residues. Germline-derived CDR1 and CDR2 are SGHAT and FQNNGV. Trimming pared 10 bases from V and 4 bases from J, leaving 14 bases between. The CDR3 sequence is CATRGGTYNEQFF. In nucleotides, the CDR3 is TGTGCCACCCGAGGGGGGACATACAATGAGCAGTTCTTC.

This rearrangement joins TRBV27 to TRBJ2-7; 10 bases are a match to TRBD2. CDR3 length equals 16 residues. From germline, CDR1 is MNHEY and CDR2 SMNVEV (reference sequence). The J segment lost 3 bases and the V segment lost 0 bases, leaving 5 bases of the junction unmatched. The CDR3 DNA sequence: TGTGCCAGCAGTTTATCGGCCAGCGGGAGGGTCTACGAGCAGTACTTC. Amino acid sequence: CASSLSASGRVYEQYF.